A single sample gave rise to the 20 T cell receptor beta chains below, sequenced in a study of blood T cell repertoires in COVID-19. Only in-frame clones appear in the TCRdb table, and some are missing; sequencing was by immunoSEQ multiplex PCR. The data contain approximately 110,000 clones, more than 75% of them seen just once; the ten biggest clones take up 7.5% to 10%. Sequenced sample: peripheral blood. Receptors originate from a woman aged 40 to 49 with acute or convalescent COVID-19.

The chain has TRBV7-2 and TRBJ2-7; maybe TRBD1 (5 bases). The CDR3 length is 15 residues. Per germline, CDR1 SGHTA and CDR2 FQGNSA. Between the trimmed V and J ends, which lost 3 bases and 9 bases, there was a span of 21 bases. In nucleotides, the CDR3 is TGTGCCAGCAGCTTGACGGTTTTCAGGGCCGGCGGGCAGTACTTC. As protein: CASSLTVFRAGGQYF.

The CDR3 here is CASSYSRDRGAYEQYF. The CDR3 DNA follows: TGTGCCAGCAGTTACTCGAGGGACAGGGGAGCCTACGAGCAGTACTTC. V usage is TRBV6-6 and J usage is TRBJ2-7, with 10 bases lining up with TRBD1. Germline CDR1 and CDR2: MNHNY and SVGAGI (reference sequence). V gave up 0 bases and J gave up 2 bases; unmatched junction bases: 4. This CDR3 contains 16 residues.

The chain recombines TRBV21-1 with TRBJ2-4; the table gives TRBD2 as D, unverified against the DNA. TRBV21-1 is assigned pseudogene status. CDR3 length equals 15 residues. CDR3 residues: CASSKGGSAKNIQYF. CDR3 sequence (DNA): TGTGCCAGCAGCAAGGGGGGTTCCGCCAAAAACATTCAGTACTTC.

V gene TRBV29-1 combines with J gene TRBJ1-1; 8 bases fit TRBD1. Germline V lookup: CDR1 SQVTM, CDR2 ANQGSEA. Germline trimming cut 7 bases from V and 5 bases from J; bases unmatched to any gene: 12. The CDR3 is 14 residues long. CDR3 DNA: TGCAGCGGATCCCGGGACAGGATCCTTACTGAAGCTTTCTTT. Translated, it gives CSGSRDRILTEAFF.

The V gene is TRBV18, the J gene TRBJ2-2, with TRBD2 matching 7 bases. Germline values: CDR1 KGHSH, CDR2 LQKENI. The CDR3 has 16 amino acids. V gave up 1 base and J gave up 1 base; unmatched junction bases: 3. The CDR3 is CASSPQRGVNTGELFF. The CDR3 DNA is TGTGCCAGCTCACCACAACGGGGGGTGAACACCGGGGAGCTGTTTTTT.

V and J are TRBV24-1 and TRBJ2-2, with 12 bases identical to TRBD1. The junction had 7 bases not matched to a gene; V was cut back by 2 bases and J by 4 bases. CDR1 is KGHDR, CDR2 SFDVKD, per germline. CDR3 size: 18 residues. As DNA, the CDR3 is TGTGCCACCAGTGATTCGGCGGGACAGGGGGCGCCCACCGGGGAGCTGTTTTTT. It yields the protein CATSDSAGQGAPTGELFF.

This clone was found once. The CDR3 sequence: CSVGQGKGETQYF. In DNA form, the CDR3 reads TGCAGCGTTGGACAGGGGAAAGGAGAGACCCAGTACTTC. This chain joins TRBV29-1 and TRBJ2-5, with 8 positions matching TRBD1. This CDR3 contains 13 residues. After removal of 4 bases from V and 4 bases from J, the junction contained 5 bases not matched to a gene. CDR1 is SQVTM, CDR2 ANQGSEA, per germline.

This clone was found once. The chain joins TRBV6-5 to TRBJ1-1, with 11 positions matching TRBD1. V was clipped by 6 bases and J by 5 bases; unmatched bases: 8. The CDR3 spans 15 residues. CDR1 is MNHEY and CDR2 is SVGAGI in the germline V gene. The DNA of the CDR3 is TGTGCCAGCAGAAACCCCGGGACAGGGGGGACTGAAGCTTTCTTT. This gives the protein CASRNPGTGGTEAFF.

The table lists this clone with a few counts. This rearrangement joins TRBV5-4 to TRBJ2-3, with a possible D match to TRBD1 (6 bases). Germline-derived CDR1 and CDR2 are SGHNT and YYREEE (reference sequence). V was cut by 2 bases and J by 6 bases, with 10 bases left in between. The CDR3 runs to 13 residues. CDR3 sequence reads: CASSFRGGDTQYF. The CDR3 bases are TGTGCCAGCAGCTTCCGTGGGGGCGATACGCAGTATTTT.

The gene calls are TRBV12-5 and TRBJ2-7; 8 positions agree with TRBD2. V was clipped by 7 bases and J by 2 bases; unmatched bases: 7. The CDR3 is 14 amino acids. CDR1 is LGHNT, CDR2 FRNRAP, per germline. DNA for the CDR3: TGTGCTAGTGCCCCCGGGACTAGGACCTACGAGCAGTACTTC. This encodes CASAPGTRTYEQYF. Full variable domain (rest looked up from reference TRBV12-5 and TRBJ2-7): DARVTQTPRHKVTEMGQEVTMRCQPILGHNTVFWYRQTMMQGLELLAYFRNRAPLDDSGMPKDRFSAEMPDATLATLKIQPSEPRDSAVYFCASAPGTRTYEQYFGPGTRLTVT.

The rearrangement links TRBV5-1 to TRBJ1-3, with 10 bases matching TRBD1. The CDR3 has 15 amino acids. Losses at the gene ends were 4 bases for V and 2 bases for J; bases not matched to a gene: 3. Germline V lookup: CDR1 SGHRS, CDR2 YFSETQ. Here the CDR3 reads CASSQTGGAGNTIYF. The CDR3 DNA reads TGCGCCAGCAGCCAGACAGGGGGCGCTGGAAACACCATATATTTT.

V usage is TRBV4-1 and J usage is TRBJ2-1; weak D call: TRBD2 (6 bases). V lost 0 bases and J 8 bases, leaving 29 bases between the germline ends. This CDR3 region has 20 residues. In germline, CDR1 is MGHRA, CDR2 YSYEKL. CDR3 sequence: CASSQDKGSRSRLVSDEQFF. The CDR3, as DNA: TGCGCCAGCAGCCAAGATAAGGGATCCAGATCGCGACTAGTGTCGGATGAGCAGTTCTTC.

The rearrangement joins TRBV3-1 (or the pseudogene TRBV3-2) to TRBJ1-2; D remains unclear. The V gene's germline CDR1 is LGHDT and CDR2 YNNKEL (reference sequence). With 3 bases removed from V and 2 bases from J, the gap between germline ends came to 13 bases. The CDR3 totals 15 residues. The CDR3 nucleotides are TGTGCCAGCAGCCATGCAACAAGGAGGAACTATGGCTACACCTTC. It specifies CASSHATRRNYGYTF.

This clone has only one observation. J is TRBJ2-5 and V is TRBV7-9; D possibly corresponds to TRBD1 (5 bases). Germline V gene sequence: CDR1 SEHNR, CDR2 FQNEAQ (reference sequence). This CDR3 spans 13 amino acids. V was shortened by 6 bases and J by 2 bases, with 10 bases between the two germline ends. The CDR3 here is CASRKGLQETQYF. The CDR3 DNA reads as TGTGCCAGCAGGAAGGGGTTACAAGAGACCCAGTACTTC. The full variable domain, with the rest looked up from reference TRBV7-9 and TRBJ2-5, is DTGVSQNPRHKITKRGQNVTFRCDPISEHNRLYWYRQTLGQGPEFLTYFQNEAQLEKSRLLSDRFSAERPKGSFSTLEIQRTEQGDSAMYLCASRKGLQETQYFGPGTRLLVL.

The chain joins TRBV29-1 to TRBJ1-1, with D unclear. The CDR3 has 12 residues. Germline V gene lookup returns CDR1 SQVTM and CDR2 ANQGSEA. The V end lost 3 bases, the J end lost 1 base, and 6 bases lay between the germline ends. The CDR3 protein is CSVDRQNTEAFF. The CDR3 DNA sequence: TGCAGCGTTGACAGACAGAACACTGAAGCTTTCTTT.

This chain links TRBV6-2 or TRBV6-3 with TRBJ1-4; no clear D gene. The CDR3 has 16 amino acids. V lost 2 bases and J lost 1, with 11 bases in between. CDR1 is MNHEY and CDR2 is SVGEGT in the germline V gene. This chain's CDR3 is CASSYVIGGTNEKLFF. The CDR3 nucleotides read TGTGCCAGCAGTTACGTTATAGGAGGAACTAATGAAAAACTGTTTTTT.

V gene TRBV2 combines with J gene TRBJ1-2; D is unresolved. Trimming cost V 8 bases and J 8 bases, with 15 bases left between them. This CDR3 contains 12 residues. From germline, CDR1 is SNHLY and CDR2 FYNNEI. The CDR3 sequence: CASRNSYGGYTF. The CDR3 bases are TGTGCCAGCCGGAACAGCTACGGAGGCTACACCTTC.

This chain uses TRBV15 with TRBJ1-2, with D uncertain. CDR1 and CDR2 from the germline V gene are LNHNV and YYDKDF (reference sequence). V lost 0 bases and J lost 4, with 15 bases in between. The CDR3 contains 16 residues. CDR3 region: CATSRDGGWGGYGYTF. The CDR3 nucleotides read TGTGCCACCAGCAGAGATGGAGGATGGGGAGGCTATGGCTACACCTTC.

This chain connects TRBV19 to TRBJ1-2; D gene ambiguous. Germline V CDR1 and CDR2: LNHDA, SQIVND (reference sequence). This CDR3 is 14 amino acids long. The V gene lost 3 bases and the J gene lost 8 bases, with 16 bases spanning the gap. In DNA, the CDR3 is TGTGCCAGTAGTATCCCCCCAGCGTCAGCGGGCTACACCTTC. This gives the protein CASSIPPASAGYTF.

J is TRBJ1-4 and V is TRBV25-1; 7 bases line up with TRBD1. CDR1 is MGHDK and CDR2 is SYGVNS in the germline V gene. V lost 0 bases, J lost 8 bases, and 9 bases stayed unmatched. The CDR3 extends over 16 amino acids. The CDR3 region is CASSEYRGRLREKLFF. CDR3 nucleotide sequence: TGTGCCAGCAGTGAATATAGGGGGCGATTAAGAGAAAAACTGTTTTTT. The whole variable domain, filled in from reference TRBV25-1 and TRBJ1-4, reads EADIYQTPRYLVIGTGKKITLECSQTMGHDKMYWYQQDPGMELHLIHYSYGVNSTEKGDLSSESTVSRIRTEHFPLTLESARPSHTSQYLCASSEYRGRLREKLFFGSGTQLSVL.